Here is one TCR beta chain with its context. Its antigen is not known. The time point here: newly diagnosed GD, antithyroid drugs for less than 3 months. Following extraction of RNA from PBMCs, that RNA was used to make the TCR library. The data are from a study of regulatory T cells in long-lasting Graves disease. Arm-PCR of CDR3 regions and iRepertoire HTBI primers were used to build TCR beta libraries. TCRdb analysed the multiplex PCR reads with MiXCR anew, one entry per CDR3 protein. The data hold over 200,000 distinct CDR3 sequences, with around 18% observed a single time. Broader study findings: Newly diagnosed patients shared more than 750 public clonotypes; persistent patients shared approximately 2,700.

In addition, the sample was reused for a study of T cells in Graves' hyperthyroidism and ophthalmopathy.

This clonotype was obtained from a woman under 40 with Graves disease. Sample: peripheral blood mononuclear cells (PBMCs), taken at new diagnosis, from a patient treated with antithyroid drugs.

CDR3 in amino acids: CASSLGFTGSPEAFF. CDR3 bases: TGTGCCAGCAGCTTGGGATTTACAGGGAGCCCTGAAGCTTTCTTT. This rearrangement joins TRBV11-2 to TRBJ1-1, with D perhaps matching TRBD1 (6 bases). Trimming took off 3 bases at V and 6 bases at J, with 17 bases between the two ends. Looked up from germline, CDR1 is SGHAT and CDR2 is FQNNGV. CDR3 length: 15 residues.